This T cell receptor beta chain originates from a study of regulatory T cells in long-lasting Graves disease. Study-level findings and limits: Persistent patients shared fewer than 3,500 public clonotypes among themselves. Newly diagnosed patients shared fewer, at some 900.

The V gene's germline CDR1 is SEHNR and CDR2 FQNEAQ (reference sequence). There are 12 residues in the CDR3. Trimming left V 5 bases short and J 6 bases short, with 8 bases between. Through Arm-PCR of CDR3 regions and iRepertoire HTBI primers, TCR beta libraries were built. TCRdb itself ran the multiplex PCR reads through MiXCR, one entry per CDR3 protein. The table lists roughly 500,000 distinct CDR3 sequences, roughly 12% of them singletons, with under 10% in the top ten. At least ten counts were recorded for this clonotype. Its specificity is unknown. Time point meaning: newly diagnosed GD, antithyroid drugs for less than 3 months. With RNA extracted from PBMCs as input, the TCR library was made. This sample also appeared in a second study, on T cells in Graves' hyperthyroidism and ophthalmopathy. This second study notes: Graves' hyperthyroidism without ophthalmopathy progression within 18 months was termed stable. Uncontrolled infection, other autoimmune disease, pregnancy or lactation led to exclusion. Using the HTBI primer set, a first-round RT-PCR was run on the TCR CDR3.

The sequencing used peripheral blood mononuclear cells (PBMCs), collected at new diagnosis, from a patient treated with antithyroid drugs. The TCR comes from a man younger than 40 with Graves disease. The rearrangement uses TRBV7-9 and TRBJ2-1, with D perhaps matching TRBD2 (6 bases). DNA for the CDR3: TGTGCCAGCAGCCGGGAGATCAATGAGCAGTTCTTC. Translation gives CASSREINEQFF.